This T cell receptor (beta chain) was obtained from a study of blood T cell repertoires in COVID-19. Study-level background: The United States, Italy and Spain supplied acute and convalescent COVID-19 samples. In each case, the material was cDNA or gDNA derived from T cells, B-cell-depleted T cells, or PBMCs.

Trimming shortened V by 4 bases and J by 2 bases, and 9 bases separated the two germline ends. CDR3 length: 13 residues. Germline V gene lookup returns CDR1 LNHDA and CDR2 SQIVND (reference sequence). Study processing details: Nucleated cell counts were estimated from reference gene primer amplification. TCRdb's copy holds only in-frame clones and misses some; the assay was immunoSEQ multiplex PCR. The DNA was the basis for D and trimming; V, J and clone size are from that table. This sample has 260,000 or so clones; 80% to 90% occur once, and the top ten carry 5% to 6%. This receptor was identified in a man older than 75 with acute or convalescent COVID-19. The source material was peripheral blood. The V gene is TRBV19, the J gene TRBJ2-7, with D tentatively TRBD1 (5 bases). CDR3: CASSTRQTYEQYF. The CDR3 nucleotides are TGTGCCAGTAGTACCCGACAGACCTACGAGCAGTACTTC.